The source of this T cell receptor (beta chain) is a study of blood T cell repertoires in COVID-19. The overall study: The United States, Italy and Spain provided the acute and convalescent COVID-19 samples.

The CDR3 runs 17 residues. CDR1 is GTSNPN and CDR2 is SVGIG in the germline V gene (reference sequence). Trimming took 0 bases from V and 4 from J; bases not matched to a gene: 9. Under the authors' procedure: For nucleated cells, counts were estimated from reference gene primer amplification. Sequenced by immunoSEQ multiplex PCR; TCRdb stores in-frame clones only, minus some. That table is the source of V, J and clone size, and D and trimming were worked out from the DNA. Of fewer than 150,000 clones in the sample, roughly four fifths were seen once. The sequence was collected from a human donor in a cohort sampled during active COVID-19. The chain has TRBV30 and TRBJ1-3, with 10 bases matching TRBD1. Material for sequencing was peripheral blood. This chain's CDR3 is CAWSVLGTGVSGNTIYF. For the CDR3, the DNA is TGTGCCTGGAGTGTACTTGGGACAGGGGTCTCCGGAAACACCATATATTTT.